These 11 T cell receptor beta chains came from one sample sequenced in a study of CD8 T cells in Susac syndrome. RNA was extracted with the RNeasy kit, and a quantity of roughly 0.5 to 1 ug was reverse transcribed using random hexamers. TCRdb itself ran the immunoSEQ multiplex PCR reads through MiXCR, one entry per CDR3 protein. The sample has tens of thousands of distinct CDR3 sequences, roughly nine tenths seen once; the top ten hold roughly 0.49%. The sample taken for sequencing was CD8+ T cells from PBMCs. The receptors derive from a human donor with multiple sclerosis.

This clonotype was observed once. The V call is TRBV18, the J call TRBJ1-5; tentative D call: TRBD1 (5 bases). In germline, CDR1 is KGHSH, CDR2 LQKENI. The CDR3 extends over 15 amino acids. With 3 bases removed from V and 0 bases from J, the gap between germline ends came to 9 bases. CDR3 DNA sequence: TGTGCCAGCTCACCTCCAGGGAGTAGCAATCAGCCCCAGCATTTT. It yields the protein CASSPPGSSNQPQHF.

This chain connects TRBV6-1 to TRBJ2-5, with 8 bases lining up with TRBD2. The ends lost 4 bases at V and 5 bases at J; junction bases unmatched: 3. Germline CDR1 and CDR2: MNHNS and SASEGT. This CDR3 has 13 amino acids. The CDR3 region is CASSGTSYETQYF. The CDR3 DNA follows: TGTGCCAGCAGTGGGACTAGCTACGAGACCCAGTACTTC.

The J gene is TRBJ1-3, the V gene TRBV7-9; D gene ambiguous. V was trimmed by 5 bases and J by 2 bases, leaving 7 bases between them. CDR1 SEHNR and CDR2 FQNEAQ come from the germline V gene (reference sequence). The CDR3 is 13 amino acids. CDR3 loop: CASSPPTGNTIYF. CDR3 DNA sequence: TGTGCCAGCAGCCCACCTACTGGAAACACCATATATTTT.

The CDR3 DNA is TGTGCCAGCAGCTTAGGGGGACTAGCGGGAAACAACGAGCAGTACTTC. Protein sequence: CASSLGGLAGNNEQYF. This chain links TRBV13 with TRBJ2-7; 13 nucleotides line up with TRBD2. The CDR3 has 16 amino acids. The junction had 4 bases not matched to a gene; V was cut back by 0 bases and J by 5 bases. The germline gives CDR1 PRHDT, CDR2 FYEKMQ (reference sequence).

The chain combines TRBV12-5 with TRBJ2-3; 7 bases match TRBD2. The CDR3 spans 17 residues. Losses at the gene ends were 1 base for V and 1 base for J; bases not matched to a gene: 8. Germline V CDR1 and CDR2: LGHNT, FRNRAP. Written as DNA, the CDR3 is TGTGCTAGTGGTTTGGCTCCGCGGGGGACTCGCACAGATACGCAGTATTTT. This encodes CASGLAPRGTRTDTQYF.

The gene calls are TRBV3-1 and TRBJ1-1, with 12 positions matching TRBD1. CDR1 is LGHDT, CDR2 YNNKEL, per germline (reference sequence). The CDR3 contains 14 residues. V was pared by 1 base and J by 10 bases, with 4 bases of the junction left unmatched. CDR3 bases: TGTGCCAGCAGCCAAGTGGGACAGGGGGCGGGAGCTTTCTTT. Its translation: CASSQVGQGAGAFF.

The chain recombines TRBV28 with TRBJ2-5; D is undetermined. The CDR3 covers 16 residues. With 4 bases removed from V and 0 bases from J, the gap between germline ends came to 15 bases. CDR1 is MDHEN, CDR2 SYDVKM, per germline. The CDR3 spells CASSSGRLGYQETQYF. CDR3 in DNA: TGTGCCAGCAGTTCTGGCAGGCTCGGGTACCAAGAGACCCAGTACTTC.

The genes are TRBV13 and TRBJ2-5, with 8 bases matching TRBD2. The CDR3 is made up of 14 amino acids. Unmatched junction bases numbered 7, after V lost 5 bases and J lost 5 bases. Germline CDR1 is PRHDT and CDR2 is FYEKMQ (reference sequence). The CDR3 region has the DNA TGTGCCAGCAGCCAACGGGAGGGCCGGGAGACCCAGTACTTC. Protein sequence: CASSQREGRETQYF.

V is TRBV7-2 and J is TRBJ2-1; D possibly matches TRBD1 or TRBD2 (6 bases each). The V gene lost 0 bases and the J gene lost 7 bases, with 10 bases spanning the gap. The CDR3 loop spans 14 amino acids. Looked up from germline, CDR1 is SGHTA and CDR2 is FQGNSA. For the CDR3, the DNA is TGTGCCAGCAGCTTAGCCGGGGGCGGGAATGAGCAGTTCTTC. Its translation is CASSLAGGGNEQFF.

The chain uses TRBV27 and TRBJ2-7, with D possibly TRBD1 on 6 matching bases. CDR3 length equals 16 residues. Trimming removed 6 bases from V and 0 bases from J, with 18 bases in between. CDR1 and CDR2 from the germline V gene are MNHEY and SMNVEV (reference sequence). The CDR3 protein is CASRDLTGPSSYEQYF. CDR3 DNA: TGTGCCAGCAGGGATCTGACAGGCCCAAGCTCCTACGAGCAGTACTTC.

CDR3 protein: CASSVSQGGAGDTQYF. DNA for the CDR3: TGTGCCAGCAGCGTATCGCAGGGGGGAGCAGGAGATACGCAGTATTTT. This chain links TRBV9 with TRBJ2-3; D may be TRBD1 (7 bases). Trimming removed 1 base at V and 5 bases at J, with 17 bases between. This CDR3 has 16 residues. In germline, CDR1 is SGDLS, CDR2 YYNGEE. Drawing the rest from reference TRBV9 and TRBJ2-3, the complete variable domain is DSGVTQTPKHLITATGQRVTLRCSPRSGDLSVYWYQQSLDQGLQFLIQYYNGEERAKGNILERFSAQQFPDLHSELNLSSLELGDSALYFCASSVSQGGAGDTQYFGPGTRLTVL.